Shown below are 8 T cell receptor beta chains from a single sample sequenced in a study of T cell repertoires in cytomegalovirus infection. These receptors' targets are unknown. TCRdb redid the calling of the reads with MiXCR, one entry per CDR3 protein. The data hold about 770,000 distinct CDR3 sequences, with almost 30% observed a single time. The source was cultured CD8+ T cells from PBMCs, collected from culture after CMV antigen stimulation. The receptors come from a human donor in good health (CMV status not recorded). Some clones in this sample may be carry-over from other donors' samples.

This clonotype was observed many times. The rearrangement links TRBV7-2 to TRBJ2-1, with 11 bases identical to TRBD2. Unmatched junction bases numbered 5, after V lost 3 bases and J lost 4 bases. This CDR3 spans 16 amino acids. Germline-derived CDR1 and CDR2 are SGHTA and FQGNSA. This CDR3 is CASSFLAGGHYNEQFF. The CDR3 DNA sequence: TGTGCCAGCAGCTTCCTAGCGGGGGGACATTACAATGAGCAGTTCTTC.

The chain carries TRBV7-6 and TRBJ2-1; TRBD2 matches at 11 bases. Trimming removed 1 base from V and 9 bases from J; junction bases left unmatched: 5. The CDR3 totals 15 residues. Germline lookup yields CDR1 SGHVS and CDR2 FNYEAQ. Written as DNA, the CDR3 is TGTGCCAGCAGCTTAGGTGATAGCGGGGGGGGTGAGCAGTTCTTC. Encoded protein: CASSLGDSGGGEQFF.

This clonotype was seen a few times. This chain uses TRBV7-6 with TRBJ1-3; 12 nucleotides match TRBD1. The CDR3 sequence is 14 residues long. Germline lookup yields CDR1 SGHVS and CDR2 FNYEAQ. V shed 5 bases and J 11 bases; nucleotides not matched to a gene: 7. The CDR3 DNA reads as TGTGCCAGCAGCCAGTCCGGGACAGGGGGCTCCATATATTTT. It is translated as CASSQSGTGGSIYF.

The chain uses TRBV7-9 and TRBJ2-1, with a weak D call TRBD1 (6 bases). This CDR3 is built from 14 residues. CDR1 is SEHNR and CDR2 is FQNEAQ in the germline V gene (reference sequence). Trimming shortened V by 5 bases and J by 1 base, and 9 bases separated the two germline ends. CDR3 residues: CASSPGESYNEQFF. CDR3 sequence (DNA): TGTGCCAGCAGCCCAGGGGAGTCCTACAATGAGCAGTTCTTC. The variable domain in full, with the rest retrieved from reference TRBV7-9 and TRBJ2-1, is DTGVSQNPRHKITKRGQNVTFRCDPISEHNRLYWYRQTLGQGPEFLTYFQNEAQLEKSRLLSDRFSAERPKGSFSTLEIQRTEQGDSAMYLCASSPGESYNEQFFGPGTRLTVL.

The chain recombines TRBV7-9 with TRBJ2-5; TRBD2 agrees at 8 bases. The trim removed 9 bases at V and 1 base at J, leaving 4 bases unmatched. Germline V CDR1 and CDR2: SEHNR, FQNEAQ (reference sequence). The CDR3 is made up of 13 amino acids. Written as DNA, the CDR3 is TGTGCCAGTAGCGGGGCTACCCAAGAGACCCAGTACTTC. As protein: CASSGATQETQYF.

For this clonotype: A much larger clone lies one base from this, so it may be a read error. CDR3 residues: CASSSTYRQQGTDTQYF. The DNA of the CDR3 is TGTGCCAGCAGCTCCACCTACAGACAGCAGGGCACAGATACGCAGTATTTT. The V and J genes are TRBV7-4 and TRBJ2-3; possible D gene TRBD1, 5 bases. The CDR3 extends over 17 amino acids. V dropped 4 bases and J dropped 1 base, with 18 bases sitting between them. Germline V CDR1 and CDR2: SGHVT, SQSDAQ.

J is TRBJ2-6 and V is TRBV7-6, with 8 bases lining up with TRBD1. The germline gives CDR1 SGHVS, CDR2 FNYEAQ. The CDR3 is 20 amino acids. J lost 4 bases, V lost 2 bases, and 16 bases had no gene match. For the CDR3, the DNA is TGTGCCAGCAGCTTATACAATTCCCAGGGGGCGCCGGCCGGGGCCAACGTCCTGACTTTC. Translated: CASSLYNSQGAPAGANVLTF.

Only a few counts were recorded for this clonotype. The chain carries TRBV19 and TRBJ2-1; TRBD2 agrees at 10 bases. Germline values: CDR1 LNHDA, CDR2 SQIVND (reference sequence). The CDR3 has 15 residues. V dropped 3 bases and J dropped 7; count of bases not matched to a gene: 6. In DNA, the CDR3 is TGTGCCAGTAGTATGGCAGCGGGGGGGCCAAATGAGCAGTTCTTC. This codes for CASSMAAGGPNEQFF.